The 7 T cell receptor beta chains in this list originate from one sample, sequenced in a study of T cell responses to AZD1222 COVID-19 vaccine. Method: immunoSEQ multiplex PCR; TCRdb's copy keeps in-frame clones and lacks some. The sample holds about 170,000 clones; over 90% are singletons and the top ten take roughly 3.8%. Sequences were derived from peripheral blood, sampled on day 0 of AZD1222 vaccination. Receptor source: an adult in good health.

The V and J genes are TRBV10-2 and TRBJ2-1; D may be TRBD1 (6 bases). The germline V gene has CDR1 WSHSY and CDR2 SAAADI. V gave up 8 bases and J gave up 2 bases, with 19 bases separating them. The CDR3 loop spans 16 amino acids. CDR3 nucleotide sequence: TGCGCCAGCTCCGGGACACGGCTCCCGCCCTACAATGAGCAGTTCTTC. It translates to CASSGTRLPPYNEQFF.

The gene calls are TRBV20-1 and TRBJ2-7; maybe TRBD2 (5 bases). CDR3 length: 11 amino acids. Germline CDR1 and CDR2: DFQATT and SNEGSKA (reference sequence). The V end was cut by 6 bases, the J end by 2 bases, with 8 bases between. In DNA form, the CDR3 reads TGCAGTGCCTCCGGGGCCTACGAGCAGTACTTC. This encodes CSASGAYEQYF.

This chain uses TRBV7-2 with TRBJ2-3; no firm D call. The V end lost 3 bases, the J end lost 6 bases, and 16 bases lay between the germline ends. Germline V gives CDR1 SGHTA, CDR2 FQGNSA. The CDR3 length is 15 residues. CDR3 nucleotide sequence: TGTGCCAGCAGCTTGACAAGGGCGTTGCTGGATACGCAGTATTTT. Amino acid sequence: CASSLTRALLDTQYF.

The V and J genes are TRBV7-9 and TRBJ2-2, with D possibly matching TRBD1 (5 bases). Germline loops: CDR1 SEHNR, CDR2 FQNEAQ (reference sequence). Trimming shortened V by 8 bases and J by 4 bases, and 11 bases separated the two germline ends. The CDR3 extends over 13 amino acids. CDR3 DNA sequence: TGTGCCAGCTCTCAGGGCAGCACCGGGGAGCTGTTTTTT. This codes for CASSQGSTGELFF.

V gene TRBV6-5 combines with J gene TRBJ1-1; TRBD1 might be the D (5 bases). Per the germline V gene, CDR1 is MNHEY and CDR2 is SVGAGI. This CDR3 comprises 14 residues. V lost 0 bases, J lost 7 bases, and 12 bases lay in between. This CDR3 reads CASSYSEGKVEAFF. The CDR3 nucleotides read TGTGCCAGCAGTTACTCGGAGGGGAAGGTTGAAGCTTTCTTT.

This chain connects TRBV10-2 to TRBJ1-2; perhaps TRBD1 as D (5 bases). Germline-derived CDR1 and CDR2 are WSHSY and SAAADI. Trimming stripped 3 bases from V and 7 bases from J, with 12 bases between. The CDR3 sequence is 13 residues long. The CDR3 DNA reads as TGCGCCAGCAGTGATGTGGGGCCGGGTGGCTACACCTTC. Protein product: CASSDVGPGGYTF.

The chain has TRBV6-1 and TRBJ1-5; possible D gene TRBD1, 5 bases. Trimming stripped 0 bases from V and 5 bases from J, with 11 bases between. There are 15 residues in the CDR3. Germline V gives CDR1 MNHNS, CDR2 SASEGT. In DNA, the CDR3 is TGTGCCAGCAGTGAAGCCAGGGTAAGGGATCAGCCCCAGCATTTT. Its protein product is CASSEARVRDQPQHF.